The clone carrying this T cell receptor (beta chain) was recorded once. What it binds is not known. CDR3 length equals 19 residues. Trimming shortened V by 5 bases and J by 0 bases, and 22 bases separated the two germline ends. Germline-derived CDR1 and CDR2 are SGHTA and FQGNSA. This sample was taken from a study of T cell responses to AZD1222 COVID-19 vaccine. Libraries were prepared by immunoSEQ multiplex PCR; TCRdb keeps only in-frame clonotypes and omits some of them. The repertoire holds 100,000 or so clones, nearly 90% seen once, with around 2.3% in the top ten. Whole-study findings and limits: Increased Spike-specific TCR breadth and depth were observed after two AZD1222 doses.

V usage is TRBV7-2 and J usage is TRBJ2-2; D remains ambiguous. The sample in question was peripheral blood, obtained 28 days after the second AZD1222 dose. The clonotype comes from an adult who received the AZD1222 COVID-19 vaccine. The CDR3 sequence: CASSPHGRQIITNTGELFF. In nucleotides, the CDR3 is TGTGCCAGCAGCCCACACGGAAGACAAATAATTACGAACACCGGGGAGCTGTTTTTT.